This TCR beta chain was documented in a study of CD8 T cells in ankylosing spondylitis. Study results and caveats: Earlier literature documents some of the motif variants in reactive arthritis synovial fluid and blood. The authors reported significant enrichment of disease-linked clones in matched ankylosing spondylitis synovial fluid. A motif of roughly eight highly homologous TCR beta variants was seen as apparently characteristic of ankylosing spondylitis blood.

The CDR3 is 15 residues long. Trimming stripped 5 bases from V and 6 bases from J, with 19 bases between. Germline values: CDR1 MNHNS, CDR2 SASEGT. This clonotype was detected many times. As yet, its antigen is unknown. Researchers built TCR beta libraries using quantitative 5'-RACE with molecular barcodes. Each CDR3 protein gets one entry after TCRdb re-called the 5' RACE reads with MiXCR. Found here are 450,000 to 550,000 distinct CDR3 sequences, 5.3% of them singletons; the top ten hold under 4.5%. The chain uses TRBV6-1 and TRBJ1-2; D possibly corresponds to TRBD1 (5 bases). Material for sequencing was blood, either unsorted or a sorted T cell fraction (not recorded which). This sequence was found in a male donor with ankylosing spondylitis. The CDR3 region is CASSPRGGTADGYTF. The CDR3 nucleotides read TGTGCCAGCAGTCCCCGAGGAGGGACGGCGGATGGCTACACCTTC.